Below are 26 T cell receptor beta chains sequenced from a single sample in a study of blood T cell repertoires in COVID-19. Only in-frame clones appear in the TCRdb table, and some are missing; sequencing was by immunoSEQ multiplex PCR. The repertoire holds 150,000 to 250,000 clones, with approximately 82% as singletons. The sequenced sample was peripheral blood. Source of these receptors: a human donor with acute or convalescent COVID-19. The donor label of this sample is uncertain.

The V gene is TRBV7-8, the J gene TRBJ1-1, with 7 bases identical to TRBD1. The CDR3 totals 16 residues. The V and J ends lost 5 bases and 4 bases, in that order; junction bases with no gene match: 13. The V gene's germline CDR1 is SGHVS and CDR2 FQNEAQ. CDR3 region: CASSLQQRTGSTEAFF. CDR3 nucleotide sequence: TGTGCCAGCAGCCTACAACAGAGGACAGGTTCCACTGAAGCTTTCTTT.

V usage is TRBV2 and J usage is TRBJ2-1; 7 bases agree with TRBD2. V was pared by 2 bases and J by 9 bases, with 10 bases of the junction left unmatched. Germline loops: CDR1 SNHLY, CDR2 FYNNEI. CDR3 size: 15 residues. CDR3 region: CASSESAGVVGEQFF. The CDR3 bases are TGTGCCAGCAGTGAAAGCGCGGGAGTAGTCGGTGAGCAGTTCTTC. Drawing the rest from reference TRBV2 and TRBJ2-1, the complete variable domain is EPEVTQTPSHQVTQMGQEVILRCVPISNHLYFYWYRQILGQKVEFLVSFYNNEISEKSEIFDDQFSVERPDGSNFTLKIRSTKLEDSAMYFCASSESAGVVGEQFFGPGTRLTVL.

CDR3 coding DNA: TGTGCCAGCAATAATAGGGGTGGAGGCTACACCTTC. Residues: CASNNRGGGYTF. The chain is built from TRBV28 and TRBJ1-2, with a tentative D call TRBD1 (5 bases). The length of the CDR3 is 12 residues. Germline-derived CDR1 and CDR2 are MDHEN and SYDVKM. V dropped 7 bases and J dropped 8 bases, with 14 bases sitting between them.

In this sample, this clone turned up a few times. The V and J genes are TRBV6-5 and TRBJ2-1; D gene uncertain. The germline V gene has CDR1 MNHEY and CDR2 SVGAGI. V lost 6 bases and J 1 base, leaving 13 bases between the germline ends. The CDR3 is 15 residues long. CDR3 in DNA: TGTGCCAGCAGGCTCGGTGAGTGGTCCTACAATGAGCAGTTCTTC. It translates to CASRLGEWSYNEQFF.

This clone came up a few times. This chain uses TRBV6-5 with TRBJ2-7, with 11 positions matching TRBD1. V shed 6 bases, J shed 2 bases, and the junction held 3 bases outside the gene matches. Germline V CDR1 and CDR2: MNHEY, SVGAGI. The length of the CDR3 is 14 residues. CDR3 nucleotide sequence: TGTGCCAGCAGGAGGACAGGGGGCCCCTACGAGCAGTACTTC. Translation: CASRRTGGPYEQYF.

This chain uses TRBV5-4 with TRBJ2-7, with D maybe TRBD2 (5 bases). The germline V gene has CDR1 SGHNT and CDR2 YYREEE (reference sequence). Trimming left V 0 bases short and J 5 bases short, with 12 bases between. The CDR3 is made up of 14 amino acids. The DNA for the CDR3 is TGTGCCAGCAGCTTGGACGTGGGAGTTGACGAGCAGTACTTC. Protein: CASSLDVGVDEQYF.

CDR3 bases: TGTGCCAGCAGTTTCCCTACGACAGCTCGCCTTGAGAACACTGAAGCTTTCTTT. Protein sequence: CASSFPTTARLENTEAFF. The genes are TRBV28 and TRBJ1-1; TRBD1 is a possible D gene (5 bases). This CDR3 region has 18 residues. V was clipped by 3 bases and J by 1 base, with 21 bases between them. Germline V gene lookup returns CDR1 MDHEN and CDR2 SYDVKM. The full variable domain, its missing parts supplied by reference TRBV28 and TRBJ1-1, is DVKVTQSSRYLVKRTGEKVFLECVQDMDHENMFWYRQDPGLGLRLIYFSYDVKMKEKGDIPEGYSVSREKKERFSLILESASTNQTSMYLCASSFPTTARLENTEAFFGQGTRLTVV.

This clone was seen just once. The V gene is TRBV5-4, the J gene TRBJ2-7; no clear D. Germline assignment: CDR1 SGHNT and CDR2 YYREEE (reference sequence). The V gene lost 0 bases and the J gene lost 1 base, with 11 bases spanning the gap. CDR3 length equals 15 residues. Here the CDR3 DNA reads TGTGCCAGCAGCTTGGTGCGTCGCGGTTCCTACGAGCAGTACTTC. The encoded protein is CASSLVRRGSYEQYF.

The rearrangement uses TRBV7-9 and TRBJ2-1; 7 positions match TRBD2. CDR1 is SEHNR and CDR2 is FQNEAQ in the germline V gene (reference sequence). CDR3 size: 14 residues. The junction had 3 bases not matched to a gene; V was cut back by 5 bases and J by 2 bases. The DNA of the CDR3 is TGTGCCAGCAGCGGGACTACCCCCTACAATGAGCAGTTCTTC. Its protein is CASSGTTPYNEQFF. The whole variable domain, remainder taken from reference TRBV7-9 and TRBJ2-1, is DTGVSQNPRHKITKRGQNVTFRCDPISEHNRLYWYRQTLGQGPEFLTYFQNEAQLEKSRLLSDRFSAERPKGSFSTLEIQRTEQGDSAMYLCASSGTTPYNEQFFGPGTRLTVL.

This sequence joins TRBV19 and TRBJ1-5; a possible D gene is TRBD1 (5 bases). The V gene's germline CDR1 is LNHDA and CDR2 SQIVND (reference sequence). Trimming took off 1 base at V and 9 bases at J, with 10 bases between the two ends. The CDR3 has 13 residues. CDR3 region: CASSIGGQGPQHF. In DNA, the CDR3 is TGTGCCAGTAGTATAGGGGGTCAGGGGCCCCAGCATTTT.

The chain couples TRBV27 to TRBJ1-6; 8 nucleotides agree with TRBD1. The germline V gene has CDR1 MNHEY and CDR2 SMNVEV (reference sequence). After removal of 0 bases from V and 6 bases from J, the junction contained 1 base not matched to a gene. The CDR3 covers 15 residues. This chain's CDR3 is CASSLSQGANSPLHF. The CDR3, as DNA: TGTGCCAGCAGTTTATCGCAGGGGGCTAATTCACCCCTCCACTTT.

This clone has ten or more counts. V usage is TRBV30 and J usage is TRBJ2-1; the D is unclear. The CDR3 spans 15 residues. V lost 0 bases and J lost 0, with 9 bases in between. CDR1 and CDR2 from the germline V gene are GTSNPN and SVGIG (reference sequence). CDR3 loop: CAWSVRRSSYNEQFF. The CDR3, as DNA: TGTGCCTGGAGTGTACGAAGGAGCTCCTACAATGAGCAGTTCTTC.

The chain is built from TRBV18 and TRBJ1-1; D gene uncertain. Trimming removed 3 bases from V and 2 bases from J, with 10 bases in between. The CDR3 is 14 residues long. The germline gives CDR1 KGHSH, CDR2 LQKENI. CDR3 in amino acids: CASSPGGGNTEAFF. DNA of the CDR3: TGTGCCAGCTCACCGGGAGGAGGTAACACTGAAGCTTTCTTT.

In this sample, this clone turned up a few times. The chain links TRBV19 to TRBJ2-1; tentative D call: TRBD2 (5 bases). Germline V gene lookup returns CDR1 LNHDA and CDR2 SQIVND (reference sequence). The CDR3 length is 15 residues. Trimming cost V 3 bases and J 5 bases, with 14 bases left between them. The DNA for the CDR3 is TGTGCCAGTAGTATGTCTAGCACGTATAACAATGAGCAGTTCTTC. This translates into CASSMSSTYNNEQFF.

A few counts support this clone. This chain connects TRBV5-1 to TRBJ2-3; the match to TRBD1 covers 9 bases. There are 16 residues in the CDR3. V shed 5 bases and J 5 bases; nucleotides not matched to a gene: 12. Germline V gene sequence: CDR1 SGHRS, CDR2 YFSETQ. The CDR3 DNA is TGCGCCAGCAGATTCGATACAGGGGGCGAAAAAGATACGCAGTATTTT. It translates to CASRFDTGGEKDTQYF.

V usage is TRBV10-1 and J usage is TRBJ2-7; D gene uncertain. The CDR3 is 13 residues long. Per the germline V gene, CDR1 is WNHNN and CDR2 is SYGVQD (reference sequence). The V and J ends lost 3 bases and 3 bases respectively, with 9 bases between them. The CDR3 loop is CASSDGSSYEQYF. The DNA for the CDR3 is TGCGCCAGCAGTGACGGGTCTAGCTACGAGCAGTACTTC.

The V gene is TRBV19, the J gene TRBJ1-2; D is undetermined. Trimming removed 5 bases from V and 8 bases from J, with 15 bases in between. Germline CDR1 LNHDA, CDR2 SQIVND (reference sequence). The CDR3 has 13 residues. CDR3 nucleotides: TGTGCCAGTAGTGATGCGGGGTGGAGCGGCTACACCTTC. Encoded protein: CASSDAGWSGYTF. Combining the CDR3 with reference TRBV19 and TRBJ1-2 gives the whole variable domain DGGITQSPKYLFRKEGQNVTLSCEQNLNHDAMYWYRQDPGQGLRLIYYSQIVNDFQKGDIAEGYSVSREKKESFPLTVTSAQKNPTAFYLCASSDAGWSGYTFGSGTRLTVV.

The V and J genes are TRBV20-1 and TRBJ2-3; D might be TRBD2 (5 bases). CDR1 is DFQATT, CDR2 SNEGSKA, per germline (reference sequence). The CDR3 extends over 15 amino acids. The germline V and J ends were trimmed by 3 bases and 7 bases, with 20 bases remaining between them. CDR3 in amino acids: CSASHGLSAANTQYF. The CDR3 DNA reads TGCAGTGCTAGTCATGGACTTTCCGCCGCAAATACGCAGTATTTT.

This chain joins TRBV6-5 and TRBJ2-5, with TRBD2 as a possible D gene (5 bases). There are 13 residues in the CDR3. CDR1 is MNHEY, CDR2 SVGAGI, per germline. Trimming removed 10 bases at V and 5 bases at J, with 17 bases between. Here the CDR3 DNA reads TGTGCCACTGGAGGAGAGGGCCCGGAGACCCAGTACTTC. Protein sequence: CATGGEGPETQYF.

The rearrangement links TRBV28 to TRBJ1-5; weak D call: TRBD1 (6 bases). Germline CDR1 is MDHEN and CDR2 is SYDVKM. V lost 5 bases to trimming and J lost 0 bases, with 14 bases between them. The CDR3 sequence is 16 residues long. This chain's CDR3 is CASSIKRQVSNQPQHF. In DNA form, the CDR3 reads TGTGCCAGCAGTATAAAACGACAGGTTAGCAATCAGCCCCAGCATTTT.

This clone was recorded once. V gene TRBV5-1 combines with J gene TRBJ2-2, with a possible D match to TRBD1 (5 bases). V gave up 0 bases and J gave up 3 bases, with 12 bases separating them. CDR1 is SGHRS and CDR2 is YFSETQ in the germline V gene. This CDR3 has 16 residues. CDR3 residues: CASSLGGQVYTGELFF. CDR3 in DNA: TGCGCCAGCAGCTTGGGGGGCCAGGTGTACACCGGGGAGCTGTTTTTT. The full variable domain, its missing parts supplied by reference TRBV5-1 and TRBJ2-2, is KAGVTQTPRYLIKTRGQQVTLSCSPISGHRSVSWYQQTPGQGLQFLFEYFSETQRNKGNFPGRFSGRQFSNSRSEMNVSTLELGDSALYLCASSLGGQVYTGELFFGEGSRLTVL.

This clone has more than one count but fewer than ten. The rearrangement uses TRBV30 and TRBJ2-7; perhaps TRBD2 as D (6 bases). Deletions cut 2 bases from V and 1 base from J, with 12 bases between. The length of the CDR3 is 14 residues. Germline CDR1 is GTSNPN and CDR2 is SVGIG (reference sequence). CDR3 loop: CAWSSGQGSYEQYF. The CDR3 DNA follows: TGTGCCTGGAGTAGCGGGCAGGGATCCTACGAGCAGTACTTC.

V gene TRBV7-3 combines with J gene TRBJ1-1; no clear D gene. In germline, CDR1 is SGHTA, CDR2 FQGTGA. V lost 2 bases and J lost 2, with 12 bases in between. The CDR3 is 15 amino acids. This CDR3 is CASSLGTHLNTEAFF. For the CDR3, the DNA is TGTGCCAGCAGCTTAGGCACACACCTCAACACTGAAGCTTTCTTT. Complete variable domain (other parts from reference TRBV7-3 and TRBJ1-1): GAGVSQTPSNKVTEKGKYVELRCDPISGHTALYWYRQSLGQGPEFLIYFQGTGAADDSGLPNDRFFAVRPEGSVSTLKIQRTERGDSAVYLCASSLGTHLNTEAFFGQGTRLTVV.

This clone was counted between two and nine times. The chain couples TRBV9 to TRBJ2-1; D gene uncertain. V dropped 2 bases and J dropped 9 bases, with 18 bases sitting between them. CDR3 length equals 15 residues. In germline, CDR1 is SGDLS, CDR2 YYNGEE. The DNA for the CDR3 is TGTGCCAGCAGCGTCTTATCCCCACTACATGGTGAGCAGTTCTTC. Amino acid sequence: CASSVLSPLHGEQFF.

The chain recombines TRBV10-1 with TRBJ2-7, with TRBD1 identical over 9 bases. The CDR3 covers 16 residues. Germline CDR1 is WNHNN and CDR2 is SYGVQD (reference sequence). V was clipped by 7 bases and J by 9 bases; unmatched bases: 19. The CDR3 sequence is CASILDRGPSRFGQYF. The CDR3 DNA reads as TGCGCCAGCATCCTGGACAGGGGCCCCTCTCGATTTGGGCAGTACTTC.

The J gene is TRBJ2-5, the V gene TRBV29-1; D may be TRBD1 (6 bases). This CDR3 has 14 residues. The germline gives CDR1 SQVTM, CDR2 ANQGSEA. The V end lost 4 bases, the J end lost 1 base, and 13 bases lay between the germline ends. CDR3 DNA: TGCAGCGTTGGCCGGGACACCAGCCAAGAGACCCAGTACTTC. Translated, it gives CSVGRDTSQETQYF. Full variable domain (remainder filled in from reference TRBV29-1 and TRBJ2-5): SAVISQKPSRDICQRGTSLTIQCQVDSQVTMMFWYRQQPGQSLTLIATANQGSEATYESGFVIDKFPISRPNLTFSTLTVSNMSPEDSSIYLCSVGRDTSQETQYFGPGTRLLVL.